Below, 6 T cell receptor beta chains from the same sample are listed, as sequenced in a study of T cell changes during pregnancy in multiple sclerosis. Clones were read by immunoSEQ multiplex PCR, and TCRdb kept only the in-frame ones, dropping some. Here the sample spans about 32,000 clones, about 91% being singletons. The sample was CD8+ T cells from peripheral blood mononuclear cells, taken in the second trimester of pregnancy. These TCRs come from a female donor with multiple sclerosis, enrolled in a pregnancy study.

This sequence joins TRBV5-6 and TRBJ2-5, with 9 bases matching TRBD1. The DNA end is a closer match to TRBJ2-7, so the J assignment may be wrong. CDR3 length equals 16 residues. CDR1 SGHDT and CDR2 YYEEEE come from the germline V gene. CDR3 sequence: CASSPIPGTGLYEQYF. The DNA for the CDR3 is TGTGCCAGCAGCCCAATCCCCGGGACAGGGCTCTACGAGCAGTACTTC.

This clone was seen just once. The CDR3: CASSLWGPSYEQYF. Here the CDR3 DNA reads TGTGCCAGCAGCTTGTGGGGCCCCTCCTACGAGCAGTACTTC. The V gene is TRBV11-2, the J gene TRBJ2-7; a possible D gene is TRBD1 (5 bases). The CDR3 is 14 residues long. Trimming stripped 3 bases from V and 0 bases from J, with 9 bases between. The germline V gene encodes CDR1 SGHAT and CDR2 FQNNGV.

The chain has TRBV13 and TRBJ1-4, with D maybe TRBD1 (5 bases). CDR1 is PRHDT and CDR2 is FYEKMQ in the germline V gene (reference sequence). Trimming removed 4 bases from V and 1 base from J, with 7 bases in between. The CDR3 runs 14 residues. The CDR3 sequence is CASSSGGTNEKLFF. The CDR3 bases are TGTGCCAGCAGCTCCGGGGGAACTAATGAAAAACTGTTTTTT.

Comment on this clone: Other DNA variants within this sample encode the same CDR3. This rearrangement joins TRBV27 to TRBJ1-1, with D possibly matching TRBD1 (6 bases). This CDR3 is built from 14 residues. V gave up 0 bases and J gave up 2 bases, with 7 bases separating them. The germline V gene encodes CDR1 MNHEY and CDR2 SMNVEV (reference sequence). CDR3 sequence reads: CASSLSTGNTEAFF. In nucleotides, the CDR3 is TGTGCCAGCAGTTTATCGACAGGAAACACTGAAGCTTTCTTT.

Comments on this clone: Other DNA sequences of this sample code for an identical CDR3. V is TRBV6-1 and J is TRBJ2-4, with 7 bases lining up with TRBD1. CDR1 and CDR2 from the germline V gene are MNHNS and SASEGT. The CDR3 length is 16 residues. With V trimmed by 3 bases and J by 0 bases, 5 bases remained unmatched. The CDR3 DNA reads TGTGCCAGCAGTGAGCGACAGGGCTTAGCCAAAAACATTCAGTACTTC. The encoded protein is CASSERQGLAKNIQYF.

The chain uses TRBV4-1 and TRBJ1-1; 11 bases are shared with TRBD1. The CDR3 covers 17 residues. Germline values: CDR1 MGHRA, CDR2 YSYEKL. J lost 1 base, V lost 3 bases, and 7 bases had no gene match. Written as DNA, the CDR3 is TGCGCCAGCAGCCAGGGTCCCGGGACAGGGGGGAACACTGAAGCTTTCTTT. This encodes CASSQGPGTGGNTEAFF.